The T cell receptor beta chain described here comes from a study of blood T cells in healthy people across ages. This clonotype has only a few counts. Its target is unknown. The use of a sample-barcoded 5' primer and a J-beta primer mix characterized a second PCR of roughly 7 to 12 cycles. A 12-random-nucleotide template-switch adaptor tagged each cDNA molecule. Each CDR3 protein is one row after TCRdb ran MiXCR on the 5' RACE reads. The data show around 1,500,000 distinct CDR3 sequences, 28% seen once. Study-wide points: Among T cells, TCR beta diversity per million cells dropped roughly linearly as age rose.

The CDR3 runs to 15 residues. The V gene's germline CDR1 is LGHDT and CDR2 YNNKEL (reference sequence). The V end lost 4 bases, the J end lost 5 bases, and 17 bases lay between the germline ends. The chain couples TRBV3-1 to TRBJ1-1; TRBD1 is a possible D gene (5 bases). This receptor was taken from a woman under 40 in good health. The sequenced sample was blood. The CDR3 DNA sequence: TGTGCCAGCAGCCCCTCCGACAAGGGGCTTACTGAAGCTTTCTTT. Encoded protein: CASSPSDKGLTEAFF.